Listed here are 13 T cell receptor beta chains from one sample, sequenced in a study of CD8 T cells in ankylosing spondylitis. TCRdb re-called the 5' RACE reads through MiXCR, storing one row per CDR3 protein. The repertoire has around 150,000 distinct CDR3 sequences, approximately 20% of them found once; the top ten carry about 7.8%. Sequencing was carried out using blood, either unsorted or a sorted T cell fraction (not recorded which). Every receptor here comes from a male donor with ankylosing spondylitis or in good health (not recorded which).

This clonotype was seen at least ten times. The chain joins TRBV5-1 to TRBJ2-7; 9 bases agree with TRBD2. CDR3 length: 15 residues. V lost 0 bases to trimming and J lost 6 bases; unmatched junction nucleotides: 7. Germline-derived CDR1 and CDR2 are SGHRS and YFSETQ. CDR3 in amino acids: CASSLGASGTLEQYF. The CDR3, as DNA: TGCGCCAGCAGCTTGGGGGCTAGCGGGACTCTCGAGCAGTACTTC.

This clonotype has ten or more counts. The chain has TRBV7-8 and TRBJ2-7, with D maybe TRBD1 (6 bases). This CDR3 comprises 15 residues. Trimming left V 5 bases short and J 1 base short, with 15 bases between. Germline CDR1 SGHVS, CDR2 FQNEAQ. The CDR3 bases are TGTGCCAGCAGCCCGTACAGGGTAGGGTCCTACGAGCAGTACTTC. This codes for CASSPYRVGSYEQYF.

This clonotype was found many times. The chain carries TRBV20-1 and TRBJ1-2; weak D call: TRBD1 (5 bases). This CDR3 has 11 amino acids. Germline V gene lookup returns CDR1 DFQATT and CDR2 SNEGSKA (reference sequence). Between the trimmed V and J ends, which lost 3 bases and 3 bases, there was a span of 5 bases. Here the CDR3 DNA reads TGCAGTGCTAGCAGGGACTATGGCTACACCTTC. Translation gives CSASRDYGYTF.

V usage is TRBV25-1 and J usage is TRBJ2-2; 7 bases line up with TRBD1. The CDR3 totals 14 residues. Germline loops: CDR1 MGHDK, CDR2 SYGVNS. Germline trimming cut 5 bases from V and 6 bases from J; bases unmatched to any gene: 6. The CDR3 DNA reads as TGTGCCAGCAGTCGACAGGGTGGGGCCGGGGAGCTGTTTTTT. Its protein is CASSRQGGAGELFF. Together with reference TRBV25-1 and TRBJ2-2, the CDR3 gives the full variable domain: EADIYQTPRYLVIGTGKKITLECSQTMGHDKMYWYQQDPGMELHLIHYSYGVNSTEKGDLSSESTVSRIRTEHFPLTLESARPSHTSQYLCASSRQGGAGELFFGEGSRLTVL.

This clonotype has ten or more counts. CDR3 nucleotide sequence: TGTGCCAGCAAACTGGGGGGACAGAGCAATCAGCCCCAGCATTTT. As protein: CASKLGGQSNQPQHF. This sequence joins TRBV28 and TRBJ1-5; 7 bases are shared with TRBD1. Trimming removed 7 bases from V and 1 base from J; junction bases left unmatched: 7. The CDR3 sequence is 15 residues long. The germline gives CDR1 MDHEN, CDR2 SYDVKM.

This clonotype appeared a few times. The chain is built from TRBV6-6 and TRBJ1-1; tentative D call: TRBD1 (5 bases). This CDR3 has 13 residues. CDR1 is MNHNY, CDR2 SVGAGI, per germline (reference sequence). The V end was cut by 5 bases, the J end by 5 bases, with 12 bases between. CDR3 bases: TGTGCCAGCAGTACCCCGGGACTTACTGAAGCTTTCTTT. Encoded protein: CASSTPGLTEAFF.

To note about this clonotype: A much larger clone sits a single nucleotide away, making a read error possible. The chain links TRBV20-1 to TRBJ2-1, with D unresolved. The germline gives CDR1 DFQATT, CDR2 SNEGSKA (reference sequence). There are 13 residues in the CDR3. V gave up 1 base and J gave up 8 bases, with 12 bases separating them. In nucleotides, the CDR3 is TGCAGTGCTAGAGGGCTGACAAACGATGAGCAGTTCTTC. Encoded protein: CSARGLTNDEQFF.

This clonotype appeared a few times. The chain uses TRBV12-3 or TRBV12-4 and TRBJ1-1; D is unclear. V was cut by 7 bases and J by 7 bases, with 13 bases left in between. This CDR3 region has 12 residues. The CDR3 reads CASTPEQSEAFF. For the CDR3, the DNA is TGTGCCAGCACCCCGGAACAGAGTGAAGCTTTCTTT.

At least ten counts were recorded for this clonotype. The V call is TRBV5-1, the J call TRBJ2-1; TRBD2 aligns across 7 bases. Germline values: CDR1 SGHRS, CDR2 YFSETQ. J was trimmed by 1 base and V by 0 bases; bases with no gene match: 1. CDR3 length equals 15 residues. DNA for the CDR3: TGCGCCAGCAGCTTGGACGGGGGGTCCTACAATGAGCAGTTCTTC. Protein product: CASSLDGGSYNEQFF.

At least ten counts were recorded for this clonotype. V usage is TRBV5-1 and J usage is TRBJ2-1; tentative D call: TRBD2 (5 bases). Trimming left V 4 bases short and J 6 bases short, with 14 bases between. CDR1 and CDR2 from the germline V gene are SGHRS and YFSETQ. The CDR3 loop spans 14 amino acids. CDR3 in amino acids: CASSVGGGGNEQFF. The CDR3 DNA follows: TGCGCCAGCAGCGTCGGAGGTGGAGGCAATGAGCAGTTCTTC. The full variable domain, with the rest looked up from reference TRBV5-1 and TRBJ2-1, is KAGVTQTPRYLIKTRGQQVTLSCSPISGHRSVSWYQQTPGQGLQFLFEYFSETQRNKGNFPGRFSGRQFSNSRSEMNVSTLELGDSALYLCASSVGGGGNEQFFGPGTRLTVL.

The sample holds one count of this clonotype. The chain employs TRBV4-1 and TRBJ2-3, with D possibly being TRBD2 (7 bases). CDR3 size: 14 residues. V was clipped by 1 base and J by 4 bases, with 9 bases between them. Germline V gene sequence: CDR1 MGHRA, CDR2 YSYEKL. The CDR3 sequence is CASSQVGGADTQYF. The CDR3 DNA reads TGCGCCAGCAGCCAAGTAGGGGGGGCAGATACGCAGTATTTT.

This clonotype was found many times. The chain combines TRBV3-1 with TRBJ2-1; 9 bases match TRBD2. CDR1 LGHDT and CDR2 YNNKEL come from the germline V gene (reference sequence). The CDR3 runs 15 residues. V lost 4 bases, J lost 4 bases, and 5 bases stayed unmatched. CDR3 sequence reads: CASSPASGDYNEQFF. DNA of the CDR3: TGTGCCAGCAGCCCCGCTAGCGGGGATTACAATGAGCAGTTCTTC.

In its sample, this clonotype was seen once. The V call is TRBV4-2, the J call TRBJ2-2; tentatively, D is TRBD1 (6 bases). The V gene's germline CDR1 is LGHNA and CDR2 YNFKEQ. CDR3 length: 15 residues. Trimming removed 4 bases from V and 6 bases from J, with 15 bases in between. CDR3 nucleotide sequence: TGTGCCAGCAGCCTTACGCGCCGACAGGCCGGGGAGCTGTTTTTT. It yields the protein CASSLTRRQAGELFF.